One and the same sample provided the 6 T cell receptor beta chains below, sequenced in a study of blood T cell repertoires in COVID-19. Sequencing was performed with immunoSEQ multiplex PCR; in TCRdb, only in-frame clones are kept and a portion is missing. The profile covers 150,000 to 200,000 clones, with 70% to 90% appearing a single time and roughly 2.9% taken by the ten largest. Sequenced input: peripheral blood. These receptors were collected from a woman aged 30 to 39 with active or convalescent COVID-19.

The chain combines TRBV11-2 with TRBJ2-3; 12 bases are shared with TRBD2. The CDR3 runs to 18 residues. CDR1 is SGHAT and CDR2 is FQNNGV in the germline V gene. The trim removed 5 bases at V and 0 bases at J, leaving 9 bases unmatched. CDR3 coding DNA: TGTGCCAGCAGCCCCGCACTAGCGGGAGGAGTGAGCACAGATACGCAGTATTTT. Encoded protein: CASSPALAGGVSTDTQYF.

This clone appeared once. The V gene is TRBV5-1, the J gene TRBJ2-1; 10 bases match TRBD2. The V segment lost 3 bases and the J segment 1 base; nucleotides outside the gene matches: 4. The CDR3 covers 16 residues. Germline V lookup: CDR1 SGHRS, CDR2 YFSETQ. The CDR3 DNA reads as TGCGCCAGCAGCTACTTAGCGGGAGGTTCCTACAATGAGCAGTTCTTC. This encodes CASSYLAGGSYNEQFF.

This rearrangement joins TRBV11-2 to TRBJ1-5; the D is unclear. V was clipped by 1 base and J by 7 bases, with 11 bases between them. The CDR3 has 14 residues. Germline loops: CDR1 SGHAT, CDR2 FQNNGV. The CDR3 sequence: CASSLGTPGQPQHF. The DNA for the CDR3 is TGTGCCAGCAGCTTAGGGACTCCGGGCCAGCCCCAGCATTTT. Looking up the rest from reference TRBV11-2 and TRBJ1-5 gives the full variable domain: EAGVAQSPRYKIIEKRQSVAFWCNPISGHATLYWYQQILGQGPKLLIQFQNNGVVDDSQLPKDRFSAERLKGVDSTLKIQPAKLEDSAVYLCASSLGTPGQPQHFGDGTRLSIL.

The CDR3 DNA reads as TGTGCCAGCAGTTTTGGGGACTCCACCTACGAGCAGTACTTC. Residues: CASSFGDSTYEQYF. The chain recombines TRBV27 with TRBJ2-7; the D gene is possibly TRBD2 (6 bases). The CDR3 runs to 14 residues. V was pared by 3 bases and J by 2 bases, with 11 bases between. Looked up from germline, CDR1 is MNHEY and CDR2 is SMNVEV (reference sequence).

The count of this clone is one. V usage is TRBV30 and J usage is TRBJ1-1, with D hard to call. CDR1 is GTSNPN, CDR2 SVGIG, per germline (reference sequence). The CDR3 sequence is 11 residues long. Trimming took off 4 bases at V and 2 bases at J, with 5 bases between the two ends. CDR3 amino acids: CAWNGNTEAFF. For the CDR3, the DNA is TGTGCCTGGAACGGTAACACTGAAGCTTTCTTT.

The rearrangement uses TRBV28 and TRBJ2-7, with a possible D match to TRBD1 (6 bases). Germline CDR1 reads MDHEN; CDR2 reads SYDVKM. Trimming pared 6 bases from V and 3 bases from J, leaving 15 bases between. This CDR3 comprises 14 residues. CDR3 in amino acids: CASRPTGYGYEQYF. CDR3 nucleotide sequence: TGTGCCAGCAGACCCACAGGGTACGGCTACGAGCAGTACTTC.